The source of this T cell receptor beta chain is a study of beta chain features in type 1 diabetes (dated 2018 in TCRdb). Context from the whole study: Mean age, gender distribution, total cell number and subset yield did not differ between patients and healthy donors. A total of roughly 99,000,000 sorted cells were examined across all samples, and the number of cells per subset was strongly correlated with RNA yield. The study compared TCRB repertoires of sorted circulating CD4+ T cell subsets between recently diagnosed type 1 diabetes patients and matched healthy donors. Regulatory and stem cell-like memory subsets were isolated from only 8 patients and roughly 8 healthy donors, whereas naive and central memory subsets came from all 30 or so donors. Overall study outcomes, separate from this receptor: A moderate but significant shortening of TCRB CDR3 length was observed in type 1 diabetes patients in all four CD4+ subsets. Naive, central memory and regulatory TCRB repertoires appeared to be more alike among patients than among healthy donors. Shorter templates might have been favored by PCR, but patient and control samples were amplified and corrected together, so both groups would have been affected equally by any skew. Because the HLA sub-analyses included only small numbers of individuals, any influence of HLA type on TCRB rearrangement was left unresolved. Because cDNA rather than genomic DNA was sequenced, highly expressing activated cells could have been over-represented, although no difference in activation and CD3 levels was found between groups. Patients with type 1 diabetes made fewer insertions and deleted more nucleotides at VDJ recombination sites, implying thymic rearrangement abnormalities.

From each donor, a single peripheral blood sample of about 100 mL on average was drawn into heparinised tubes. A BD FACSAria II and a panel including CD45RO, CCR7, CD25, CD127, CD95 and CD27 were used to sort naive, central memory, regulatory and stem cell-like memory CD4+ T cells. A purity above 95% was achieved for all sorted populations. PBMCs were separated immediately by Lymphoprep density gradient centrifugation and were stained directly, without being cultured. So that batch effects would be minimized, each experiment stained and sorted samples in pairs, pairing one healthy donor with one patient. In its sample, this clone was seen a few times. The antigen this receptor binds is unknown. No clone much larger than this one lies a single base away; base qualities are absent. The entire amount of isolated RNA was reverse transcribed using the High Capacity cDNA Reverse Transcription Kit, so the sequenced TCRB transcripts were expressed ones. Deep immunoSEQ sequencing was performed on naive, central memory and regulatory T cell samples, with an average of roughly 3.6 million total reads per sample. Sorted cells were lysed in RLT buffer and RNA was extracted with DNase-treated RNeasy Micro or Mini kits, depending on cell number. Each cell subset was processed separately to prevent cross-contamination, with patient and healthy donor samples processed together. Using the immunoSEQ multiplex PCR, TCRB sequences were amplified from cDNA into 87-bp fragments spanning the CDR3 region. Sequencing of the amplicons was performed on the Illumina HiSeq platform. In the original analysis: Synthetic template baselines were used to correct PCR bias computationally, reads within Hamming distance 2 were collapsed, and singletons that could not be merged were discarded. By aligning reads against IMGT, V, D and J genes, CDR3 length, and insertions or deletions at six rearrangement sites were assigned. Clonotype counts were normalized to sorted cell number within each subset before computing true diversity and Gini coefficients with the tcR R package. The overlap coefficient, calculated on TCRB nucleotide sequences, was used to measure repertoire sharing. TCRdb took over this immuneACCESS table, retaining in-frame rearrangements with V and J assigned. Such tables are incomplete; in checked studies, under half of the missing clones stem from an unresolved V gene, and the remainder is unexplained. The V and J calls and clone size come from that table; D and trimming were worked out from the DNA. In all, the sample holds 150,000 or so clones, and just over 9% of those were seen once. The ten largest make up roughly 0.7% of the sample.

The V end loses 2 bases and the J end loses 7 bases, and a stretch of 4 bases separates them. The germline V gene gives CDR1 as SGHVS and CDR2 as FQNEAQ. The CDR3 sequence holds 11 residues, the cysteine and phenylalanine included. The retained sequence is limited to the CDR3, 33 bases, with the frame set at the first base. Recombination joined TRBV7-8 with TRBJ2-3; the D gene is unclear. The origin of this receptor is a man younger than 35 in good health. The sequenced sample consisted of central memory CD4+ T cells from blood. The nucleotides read TGTGCCAGCAGCTTACTGTATACGCAGTATTTT. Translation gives CASSLLYTQYF.